Listed here is a single T cell receptor beta chain. Its antigen remains unknown. The data derive from a study of early T cells in non-severe SARS-CoV-2 infection. Whole-study context: The authors sequenced bulk RNA from unsorted whole blood, leaving chains unpaired. General study results and limits: Clonotype matching in VDJdb favored anti-spike CD8 responses and did not capture private and CD4 specificities.

CDR1 and CDR2 (germline): LGHDT, YNNKEL (reference sequence). With V trimmed by 3 bases and J by 12 bases, 4 bases remained unmatched. This CDR3 is built from 12 residues. The TCR library protocol attached unique molecular identifiers to the individual cDNA molecules. TCRdb called the 5' RACE reads again in MiXCR, with one record for every CDR3 protein. The data hold some 40,000 distinct CDR3 sequences, with 3.5% to 5% observed a single time. The sample was whole blood. This rearrangement joins TRBV3-1 to TRBJ2-7, with TRBD1 identical over 11 bases. This receptor was taken from an adult who was a healthcare worker with PCR-confirmed SARS-CoV-2 infection or an uninfected control (not recorded which). The CDR3 DNA sequence: TGTGCCAGCAGCCACGGACAGGGGGCTCTGTACTTC. It yields the protein CASSHGQGALYF.